These 24 T cell receptor beta chains came from one sample sequenced in a study of OX40 agonist ivuxolimab in advanced cancers. Sequenced by immunoSEQ multiplex PCR; TCRdb stores in-frame clones only, minus some. Among 130,000 or so clones listed, less than 95% were seen once. The sample here was CD4+ or CD8+ T cells sorted from blood, taken in a trial of the OX40 agonist ivuxolimab. These receptors were collected from an adult with an advanced solid tumor such as melanoma, head and neck, liver or kidney cancer.

A few counts support this clone. The chain carries TRBV14 and TRBJ1-1, with D uncertain. CDR1 is SGHDN and CDR2 is FVKESK in the germline V gene. With 7 bases removed from V and 0 bases from J, the gap between germline ends came to 12 bases. CDR3 size: 14 residues. The CDR3, as DNA: TGTGCCAGCACTCGGGGAGTTATGAACACTGAAGCTTTCTTT. It encodes CASTRGVMNTEAFF.

V and J are TRBV7-9 and TRBJ1-5, with 7 bases aligning to TRBD1. This CDR3 spans 14 amino acids. The germline gives CDR1 SEHNR, CDR2 FQNEAQ (reference sequence). V dropped 4 bases and J dropped 0; count of bases not matched to a gene: 0. The CDR3 DNA follows: TGTGCCAGCAGCTGGGACAGTAGCAATCAGCCCCAGCATTTT. It encodes CASSWDSSNQPQHF.

This sequence joins TRBV19 and TRBJ1-5, with D perhaps matching TRBD1 (5 bases). Trimming took off 6 bases at V and 8 bases at J, with 20 bases between the two ends. The CDR3 is 15 residues long. Germline values: CDR1 LNHDA, CDR2 SQIVND (reference sequence). As DNA, the CDR3 is TGTGCCAGTAGGGGGGGGACCCTACAGTGGGAGCCCCAGCATTTT. Its translation is CASRGGTLQWEPQHF.

V is TRBV7-9 and J is TRBJ2-7; D is unclear. The CDR3 loop spans 13 amino acids. Trimming cost V 5 bases and J 1 base, with 9 bases left between them. Germline V gene sequence: CDR1 SEHNR, CDR2 FQNEAQ (reference sequence). The CDR3 region is CASSLRESYEQYF. The CDR3 nucleotides read TGTGCCAGCAGCCTCCGTGAGTCCTACGAGCAGTACTTC.

J is TRBJ2-5 and V is TRBV15; the D call may be TRBD1 or TRBD2 (5 bases each). Trimming removed 0 bases at V and 5 bases at J, with 13 bases between. This CDR3 is built from 15 residues. In germline, CDR1 is LNHNV, CDR2 YYDKDF (reference sequence). The CDR3 DNA follows: TGTGCCACCAGCAGAGATAGGGACCACGCGGAGACCCAGTACTTC. Translated: CATSRDRDHAETQYF.

The V call is TRBV2, the J call TRBJ1-1; TRBD1 agrees at 8 bases. The germline V gene encodes CDR1 SNHLY and CDR2 FYNNEI. CDR3 length equals 12 residues. V was clipped by 11 bases and J by 1 base; unmatched bases: 3. CDR3 sequence: CASGTGNTEAFF. In nucleotides, the CDR3 is TGTGCCTCGGGGACAGGGAACACTGAAGCTTTCTTT.

This chain joins TRBV30 and TRBJ2-2; D tentatively reads TRBD1 or TRBD2 (5 bases each). V shed 0 bases and J shed 6 bases, with 8 bases lying between them. Germline V lookup: CDR1 GTSNPN, CDR2 SVGIG (reference sequence). This CDR3 region has 13 residues. CDR3 nucleotides: TGTGCCTGGAGTGTACGAGGGGCCGGGGAGCTGTTTTTT. It specifies CAWSVRGAGELFF.

Here the CDR3 reads CASSITGVWADTQYF. As DNA, the CDR3 is TGTGCCAGCAGCATAACGGGAGTTTGGGCAGATACGCAGTATTTT. V gene TRBV7-9 combines with J gene TRBJ2-3; weak D call: TRBD2 (6 bases). Germline values: CDR1 SEHNR, CDR2 FQNEAQ (reference sequence). There are 15 residues in the CDR3. V was trimmed by 5 bases and J by 4 bases, leaving 16 bases between them.

This clone is a singleton in its sample. The J gene is TRBJ1-1, the V gene TRBV2; D is possibly TRBD1 (6 bases). The CDR3 extends over 16 amino acids. Germline V gene data show CDR1 as SNHLY and CDR2 as FYNNEI. V was pared by 5 bases and J by 1 base, with 17 bases between. The CDR3 loop is CASSWGLTGSNTEAFF. CDR3 DNA: TGTGCCAGCAGTTGGGGCCTGACAGGATCGAACACTGAAGCTTTCTTT. Complete variable domain (other parts from reference TRBV2 and TRBJ1-1): EPEVTQTPSHQVTQMGQEVILRCVPISNHLYFYWYRQILGQKVEFLVSFYNNEISEKSEIFDDQFSVERPDGSNFTLKIRSTKLEDSAMYFCASSWGLTGSNTEAFFGQGTRLTVV.

The chain couples TRBV5-1 to TRBJ2-3; D remains unclear. This CDR3 has 13 residues. V shed 2 bases and J shed 4 bases, with 8 bases lying between them. The germline CDR1 and CDR2 sequences are SGHRS and YFSETQ. The CDR3 sequence is CASSFATADTQYF. The CDR3 DNA follows: TGCGCCAGCAGCTTTGCTACAGCAGATACGCAGTATTTT.

The chain uses TRBV9 and TRBJ2-7; TRBD1 matches 9 bases. CDR1 and CDR2 from the germline V gene are SGDLS and YYNGEE. V was clipped by 0 bases and J by 3 bases; unmatched bases: 7. The CDR3 covers 16 residues. The CDR3 here is CASSVAPSDRGYEQYF. DNA of the CDR3: TGTGCCAGCAGCGTAGCCCCCTCGGACAGGGGCTACGAGCAGTACTTC.

The gene calls are TRBV7-2 and TRBJ1-1; a possible D gene is TRBD1 (5 bases). CDR3 length: 13 amino acids. Germline V gene lookup returns CDR1 SGHTA and CDR2 FQGNSA. V dropped 2 bases and J dropped 7 bases, with 11 bases sitting between them. CDR3 sequence reads: CASSLMGGGEAFF. The CDR3, as DNA: TGTGCCAGCAGCTTAATGGGCGGGGGTGAAGCTTTCTTT. Variable domain in full (rest from reference TRBV7-2 and TRBJ1-1): GAGVSQSPSNKVTEKGKDVELRCDPISGHTALYWYRQSLGQGLEFLIYFQGNSAPDKSGLPSDRFSAERTGGSVSTLTIQRTQQEDSAVYLCASSLMGGGEAFFGQGTRLTVV.

This clone was recorded only once. The gene calls are TRBV19 and TRBJ2-7; D may correspond to TRBD1 or TRBD2 (5 bases each). With 5 bases removed from V and 2 bases from J, the gap between germline ends came to 10 bases. From germline, CDR1 is LNHDA and CDR2 SQIVND (reference sequence). The CDR3 totals 13 residues. The CDR3 region is CASSLLGAYEQYF. The CDR3 nucleotides read TGTGCCAGTAGTCTTCTGGGGGCCTACGAGCAGTACTTC. Full variable domain (remainder filled in from reference TRBV19 and TRBJ2-7): DGGITQSPKYLFRKEGQNVTLSCEQNLNHDAMYWYRQDPGQGLRLIYYSQIVNDFQKGDIAEGYSVSREKKESFPLTVTSAQKNPTAFYLCASSLLGAYEQYFGPGTRLTVT.

The V call is TRBV18, the J call TRBJ1-1; D uncertain. The length of the CDR3 is 14 residues. Germline V gene lookup returns CDR1 KGHSH and CDR2 LQKENI. The V end was cut by 2 bases, the J end by 1 base, with 8 bases between. The CDR3 is CASSPGRANTEAFF. CDR3 nucleotide sequence: TGTGCCAGCTCACCAGGGCGGGCGAACACTGAAGCTTTCTTT.

The rearrangement joins TRBV19 to TRBJ2-7, with D possibly TRBD2 on 6 matching bases. The CDR3 loop spans 15 amino acids. Germline V lookup: CDR1 LNHDA, CDR2 SQIVND (reference sequence). V lost 1 base, J lost 7 bases, and 17 bases lay in between. In DNA, the CDR3 is TGTGCCAGTAGTATAGCGGGGGTCCCACTAAGGGAGCAGTACTTC. As protein: CASSIAGVPLREQYF. The complete variable domain, with remaining parts taken from reference TRBV19 and TRBJ2-7, reads DGGITQSPKYLFRKEGQNVTLSCEQNLNHDAMYWYRQDPGQGLRLIYYSQIVNDFQKGDIAEGYSVSREKKESFPLTVTSAQKNPTAFYLCASSIAGVPLREQYFGPGTRLTVT.

Comment on this clone: This sample also contains other DNA sequences that code for the same CDR3. The rearrangement joins TRBV28 to TRBJ1-2, with D tentatively TRBD1 (5 bases). Germline V lookup: CDR1 MDHEN, CDR2 SYDVKM. The CDR3 is made up of 13 amino acids. Between the trimmed V and J ends, which lost 6 bases and 2 bases, there was a span of 10 bases. The CDR3 sequence is CASSLQVNYGYTF. The CDR3 coding sequence is TGTGCCAGCAGCCTACAGGTGAACTATGGCTACACCTTC.

V usage is TRBV4-2 and J usage is TRBJ2-2; maybe TRBD2 (6 bases). Deletions cut 0 bases from V and 6 bases from J, with 14 bases between. Per germline, CDR1 LGHNA and CDR2 YNFKEQ. The length of the CDR3 is 16 residues. The CDR3 sequence is CASSQDGTRTSGELFF. CDR3 nucleotide sequence: TGTGCCAGCAGCCAAGACGGGACTCGAACCTCCGGGGAGCTGTTTTTT.

The CDR3 spells CASSIVGDQPQHF. The CDR3 coding sequence is TGTGCCAGCAGTATTGTGGGGGATCAGCCCCAGCATTTT. The J gene is TRBJ1-5, the V gene TRBV28; D perhaps matches TRBD1 (5 bases). Trimming removed 5 bases from V and 5 bases from J, with 10 bases in between. The CDR3 sequence is 13 residues long. Per germline, CDR1 MDHEN and CDR2 SYDVKM.

This clone has just one count. J is TRBJ2-7 and V is TRBV28; TRBD1 aligns across 7 bases. CDR1 and CDR2 (germline): MDHEN, SYDVKM. The V segment lost 3 bases and the J segment 6 bases; nucleotides outside the gene matches: 17. This CDR3 comprises 17 residues. The CDR3 loop is CASSFVNRGTNGAEQYF. Written as DNA, the CDR3 is TGTGCCAGCAGTTTCGTCAACAGGGGCACCAATGGAGCCGAGCAGTACTTC.

The V call is TRBV7-9, the J call TRBJ1-1, with D uncertain. The ends were cut back, 4 bases at V and 1 base at J, with 13 bases in the middle. The germline V gene encodes CDR1 SEHNR and CDR2 FQNEAQ (reference sequence). This CDR3 is 15 amino acids long. This chain's CDR3 is CASSSWISQNTEAFF. The DNA for the CDR3 is TGTGCCAGCAGCTCGTGGATCAGCCAGAACACTGAAGCTTTCTTT.

This sequence joins TRBV4-3 and TRBJ2-3, with D possibly called TRBD1 or TRBD2 (6 bases each). The length of the CDR3 is 13 residues. The germline CDR1 and CDR2 sequences are LGHNA and YSLEER. The V and J ends lost 0 bases and 10 bases respectively, with 11 bases between them. The CDR3 coding sequence is TGCGCCAGCAGCCAAGACCTAGGGGGGCCGCAGTATTTT. Amino acid sequence: CASSQDLGGPQYF.

The CDR3 loop is CASSFQRDQPQHF. For the CDR3, the DNA is TGTGCCAGCAGTTTCCAGAGGGATCAGCCCCAGCATTTT. The chain couples TRBV5-8 to TRBJ1-5; D unresolved. V lost 5 bases and J lost 5, with 11 bases in between. The V gene's germline CDR1 is SGHTS and CDR2 YDEGEE. The CDR3 contains 13 residues.

The table lists this clone with a count of one. The DNA for the CDR3 is TGTGCCAGCTCAACGACAGGGGACCCGGGAAACACCATATATTTT. It yields the protein CASSTTGDPGNTIYF. The chain is built from TRBV18 and TRBJ1-3; 8 nucleotides agree with TRBD1. Germline V gene lookup returns CDR1 KGHSH and CDR2 LQKENI. There are 15 residues in the CDR3. The trim removed 5 bases at V and 4 bases at J, leaving 7 bases unmatched.

The chain carries TRBV15 and TRBJ2-1; D is unresolved. V lost 0 bases, J lost 2 bases, and 11 bases lay in between. CDR3 size: 16 residues. Germline CDR1 is LNHNV and CDR2 is YYDKDF (reference sequence). The CDR3 is CATSRDSSYTYNEQFF. DNA for the CDR3: TGTGCCACCAGCAGAGATTCTAGTTACACCTACAATGAGCAGTTCTTC.